These T cell receptor beta chains were read from a single sample in a study of T cell responses to AZD1222 COVID-19 vaccine. TCRdb's table, derived via immunoSEQ multiplex PCR, lists solely in-frame clones and lacks some. Of around 150,000 clones in the sample, over 75% were seen once. Sequencing used peripheral blood, obtained 28 days after the second AZD1222 dose. Receptor source: an adult who received the AZD1222 COVID-19 vaccine. CDR3s leave out the opening cysteine and the closing phenylalanine or tryptophan.

TRBV9,TRBJ1-6,ASSVETGVGSPLH
TRBV5-5,TRBJ1-1,ASSLYGVTGSEAF
TRBV5-1,TRBJ2-1,ASSRSTLLSYNEQF
TRBV12-3/TRBV12-4,TRBJ1-1,ASRQGNTEAF
TRBV5-5,TRBJ2-5,ASANFGAEKTQY
TRBV3-1/TRBV3-2,TRBJ1-1,ASSQGPGRPQNTEAF
TRBV2,TRBJ2-3,ASSPRQGGTDTQY
TRBV7-8,TRBJ1-2,ASSLEVNLNYGYT
TRBV19,TRBJ2-1,ASSSQRDFNEQF
TRBV4-1,TRBJ1-2,ASSQVQTGDGYGYT
TRBV18,TRBJ2-7,ASSKTSGYEQY
TRBV18,TRBJ2-7,ASSPSTGWYEQY
TRBV4-3,TRBJ1-4,ASSLRQGLNEKLF
TRBV11-2,TRBJ1-2,ASSLVSGAQYGYT
TRBV6-6,TRBJ1-5,ASSYIDSNQPQH
TRBV6-2/TRBV6-3,TRBJ2-7,ASSPTGFEQY
TRBV13,TRBJ1-1,ASSSSPTPNTEAF
TRBV4-1,TRBJ2-1,ASSPLGGGLGNEQF
TRBV7-2,TRBJ2-1,ASSPTQGLAGGNEQF
TRBV7-2,TRBJ1-2,ASSSSGGYT
TRBV14,TRBJ1-1,ASSQRQGSEAF
TRBV9,TRBJ2-5,ASSSPRMGQGGETQY
TRBV7-8,TRBJ1-1,ASSLDLRSGGQNTEAF
TRBV7-9,TRBJ1-1,ASSFDSPNTEAF
TRBV10-3,TRBJ2-7,AISSIRDPYEQY
TRBV5-6,TRBJ1-2,ASSLRGLYGYT
TRBV30,TRBJ1-2,AWSVPGRANYGYT
TRBV19,TRBJ2-2,ASSQRQGGGGELF
TRBV5-1,TRBJ2-7,ASSLTTVSSYEQY
TRBV18,TRBJ1-4,ASSRTDPNEKLF
TRBV10-3,TRBJ1-1,AIRAGQGLGEAF
TRBV5-4,TRBJ2-5,ASSLERGSQETQY
TRBV9,TRBJ1-4,ASSAQGINEKLF
TRBV27,TRBJ1-1,ASRREQTNTEAF